The 21 T cell receptor beta chains listed next were all sequenced from one sample in a study of T cell repertoires in cytomegalovirus infection. MiXCR, applied by TCRdb to the reads, yields one record per CDR3 protein. Of about 740,000 distinct CDR3 sequences listed, approximately 40% are singletons. What was sequenced was PBMCs. The receptors were sampled from a human donor in good health (CMV status not recorded). Some clones in this sample may be carry-over from other donors' samples.

The V gene is TRBV19, the J gene TRBJ2-1; 9 nucleotides line up with TRBD1. V was clipped by 4 bases and J by 12 bases; unmatched bases: 13. The CDR3 loop spans 15 amino acids. Germline V gives CDR1 LNHDA, CDR2 SQIVND (reference sequence). CDR3 loop: CASSNRQGVGFGQFF. CDR3 nucleotides: TGTGCCAGTAGTAACAGACAGGGGGTTGGGTTCGGGCAGTTCTTC.

This clonotype was found many times. The rearrangement uses TRBV7-9 and TRBJ1-2, with 9 bases identical to TRBD1. CDR1 and CDR2 from the germline V gene are SEHNR and FQNEAQ (reference sequence). The CDR3 runs 14 residues. With V trimmed by 5 bases and J by 4 bases, 5 bases remained unmatched. CDR3 DNA: TGTGCCAGCAGCCTATCGGGACAGGGCTATGGCTACACCTTC. It specifies CASSLSGQGYGYTF.

The chain uses TRBV28 and TRBJ1-1, with TRBD1 as a possible D gene (6 bases). The length of the CDR3 is 14 residues. Trimming took off 5 bases at V and 1 base at J, with 11 bases between the two ends. The V gene's germline CDR1 is MDHEN and CDR2 SYDVKM. The CDR3 coding sequence is TGTGCCAGCAGTCCCTCGACAGGGAACACTGAAGCTTTCTTT. Amino acids: CASSPSTGNTEAFF.

Only a few counts were recorded for this clonotype. This chain joins TRBV7-9 and TRBJ2-1; D unclear. Germline CDR1 is SEHNR and CDR2 is FQNEAQ (reference sequence). V shed 1 base and J shed 6 bases, with 13 bases lying between them. The length of the CDR3 is 15 residues. Here the CDR3 DNA reads TGTGCCAGCAGCTTAGTGCCCCCCCAGAGCAATGAGCAGTTCTTC. As protein: CASSLVPPQSNEQFF.

The chain has TRBV28 and TRBJ2-7; D perhaps matches TRBD1 (5 bases). Germline loops: CDR1 MDHEN, CDR2 SYDVKM. CDR3 length: 16 residues. With 4 bases removed from V and 1 base from J, the gap between germline ends came to 17 bases. CDR3 nucleotides: TGTGCCAGCAGTTACCAATTACAGGAGCCATCCTACGAGCAGTACTTC. Translated: CASSYQLQEPSYEQYF.

This clonotype was picked up one time. This chain joins TRBV27 and TRBJ2-3; D is uncertain. This CDR3 is 16 amino acids long. V lost 1 base and J 0 bases, leaving 11 bases between the germline ends. Germline values: CDR1 MNHEY, CDR2 SMNVEV (reference sequence). CDR3 amino acids: CASSLLGSTSTDTQYF. In nucleotides, the CDR3 is TGTGCCAGCAGTTTATTGGGCAGTACGAGCACAGATACGCAGTATTTT.

The V gene is TRBV2, the J gene TRBJ1-1; no reliable D call. Germline V gives CDR1 SNHLY, CDR2 FYNNEI. This CDR3 is built from 13 residues. For the CDR3, the DNA is TGTGCTTGGACCCTCTATATGGACACTGAAGCTTTCTTT. Protein sequence: CAWTLYMDTEAFF.

The sample holds a few counts of this clonotype. This chain connects TRBV5-6 to TRBJ1-1; a weak D match, TRBD1 (5 bases). Germline-derived CDR1 and CDR2 are SGHDT and YYEEEE. The V gene lost 4 bases and the J gene lost 0 bases, with 31 bases spanning the gap. The CDR3 is 21 residues long. The CDR3 spells CASSVGYGRAGGGIMNTEAFF. In DNA, the CDR3 is TGTGCCAGCAGCGTTGGATACGGCAGGGCCGGAGGCGGCATAATGAACACTGAAGCTTTCTTT.

The V and J genes are TRBV19 and TRBJ2-3; D unresolved. CDR1 and CDR2 (germline): LNHDA, SQIVND (reference sequence). This CDR3 contains 16 residues. The V end was cut by 1 base, the J end by 0 bases, with 11 bases between. CDR3 in amino acids: CASSIVMGRSTDTQYF. The CDR3 DNA reads as TGTGCCAGTAGTATAGTTATGGGCAGAAGCACAGATACGCAGTATTTT.

This clonotype has only a few counts. The chain is built from TRBV23-1 and TRBJ2-7; D is unresolved. TRBV23-1 qualifies as an ORF whose function is uncertain. This CDR3 region has 12 residues. Trimming pared 2 bases from V and 5 bases from J, leaving 7 bases between. CDR3 sequence: CASSQVPHEQYF. The CDR3 coding sequence is TGCGCCAGCAGTCAAGTCCCCCACGAGCAGTACTTC.

The rearrangement links TRBV28 to TRBJ1-5, with 10 bases matching TRBD1. This CDR3 region has 17 residues. Germline CDR1 MDHEN, CDR2 SYDVKM. The junction had 12 bases not matched to a gene; V was cut back by 3 bases and J by 7 bases. The CDR3 here is CASSFWDRGSLSQPQHF. CDR3 bases: TGTGCCAGCAGTTTCTGGGACAGGGGAAGCCTTAGCCAGCCCCAGCATTTT.

The V call is TRBV11-2, the J call TRBJ2-2; the match to TRBD2 covers 10 bases. Germline CDR1 is SGHAT and CDR2 is FQNNGV. After removal of 5 bases from V and 6 bases from J, the junction contained 12 bases not matched to a gene. The length of the CDR3 is 17 residues. The CDR3 DNA reads TGTGCCAGCAGCCAAAGAAGCGGGAGGGCCGGGTCCGGGGAGCTGTTTTTT. It codes for CASSQRSGRAGSGELFF. Full variable domain (outside the CDR3, taken from reference TRBV11-2 and TRBJ2-2): EAGVAQSPRYKIIEKRQSVAFWCNPISGHATLYWYQQILGQGPKLLIQFQNNGVVDDSQLPKDRFSAERLKGVDSTLKIQPAKLEDSAVYLCASSQRSGRAGSGELFFGEGSRLTVL.

This clonotype was counted between two and nine times. The chain is built from TRBV7-9 and TRBJ2-3; no definite D call. Germline V gene sequence: CDR1 SEHNR, CDR2 FQNEAQ (reference sequence). The CDR3 runs 11 residues. V was pared by 4 bases and J by 9 bases, with 8 bases between. CDR3 protein: CASSSPRTQYF. The CDR3 DNA is TGTGCCAGCAGCTCTCCGAGGACGCAGTATTTT. Looking up the rest from reference TRBV7-9 and TRBJ2-3 gives the full variable domain: DTGVSQNPRHKITKRGQNVTFRCDPISEHNRLYWYRQTLGQGPEFLTYFQNEAQLEKSRLLSDRFSAERPKGSFSTLEIQRTEQGDSAMYLCASSSPRTQYFGPGTRLTVL.

The chain recombines TRBV2 with TRBJ1-2, with D possibly TRBD1 on 6 matching bases. Trimming left V 7 bases short and J 4 bases short, with 16 bases between. The CDR3 runs to 14 residues. The germline V gene has CDR1 SNHLY and CDR2 FYNNEI. CDR3 sequence reads: CASKGDTKFYGYTF. CDR3 DNA: TGTGCCAGCAAGGGGGACACGAAGTTCTATGGCTACACCTTC.

V and J are TRBV11-2 and TRBJ1-2; D gene ambiguous. The germline V and J ends were trimmed by 4 bases and 8 bases, with 11 bases remaining between them. The CDR3 covers 12 residues. Per the germline V gene, CDR1 is SGHAT and CDR2 is FQNNGV. The CDR3 DNA reads as TGTGCCAGCAGCTCGCGGACGGGGGGCTACACCTTC. Its translation: CASSSRTGGYTF.

At least ten counts were recorded for this clonotype. The CDR3: CSVGYSTDTQYF. The CDR3 DNA reads as TGCAGCGTTGGATACAGCACAGATACGCAGTATTTT. V usage is TRBV29-1 and J usage is TRBJ2-3; D call uncertain. V lost 4 bases to trimming and J lost 0 bases, with 5 bases between them. The germline V gene has CDR1 SQVTM and CDR2 ANQGSEA. This CDR3 is 12 amino acids long.

The rearrangement links TRBV19 to TRBJ2-1; no definite D call. The CDR3 runs 12 residues. Germline CDR1 LNHDA, CDR2 SQIVND (reference sequence). The germline V and J ends were trimmed by 4 bases and 9 bases, with 10 bases remaining between them. CDR3: CASSTPFGEQFF. CDR3 in DNA: TGTGCCAGTAGTACCCCTTTTGGTGAGCAGTTCTTC. Full variable domain (remainder filled in from reference TRBV19 and TRBJ2-1): DGGITQSPKYLFRKEGQNVTLSCEQNLNHDAMYWYRQDPGQGLRLIYYSQIVNDFQKGDIAEGYSVSREKKESFPLTVTSAQKNPTAFYLCASSTPFGEQFFGPGTRLTVL.

At least ten counts were recorded for this clonotype. The V gene is TRBV7-8, the J gene TRBJ2-7; 8 bases line up with TRBD2. The CDR3 has 14 residues. Germline assignment: CDR1 SGHVS and CDR2 FQNEAQ. V lost 1 base and J lost 4; bases outside the gene matches: 3. The CDR3 sequence: CASSLEGTRYEQYF. For the CDR3, the DNA is TGTGCCAGCAGCTTAGAAGGGACTAGATACGAGCAGTACTTC.

The chain carries TRBV19 and TRBJ2-1; 7 nucleotides line up with TRBD2. The CDR3 is made up of 16 amino acids. Germline loops: CDR1 LNHDA, CDR2 SQIVND (reference sequence). V shed 7 bases, J shed 2 bases, and the junction held 11 bases outside the gene matches. For the CDR3, the DNA is TGTGCCAGTACCAAAGGACGGGGGGACCCCTACAATGAGCAGTTCTTC. Translation gives CASTKGRGDPYNEQFF. Looking up the rest from reference TRBV19 and TRBJ2-1 gives the full variable domain: DGGITQSPKYLFRKEGQNVTLSCEQNLNHDAMYWYRQDPGQGLRLIYYSQIVNDFQKGDIAEGYSVSREKKESFPLTVTSAQKNPTAFYLCASTKGRGDPYNEQFFGPGTRLTVL.

This clonotype appeared a few times. This chain uses TRBV14 with TRBJ2-5; the D is unclear. The CDR3 spans 15 residues. CDR1 is SGHDN, CDR2 FVKESK, per germline. V was pared by 2 bases and J by 0 bases, with 10 bases between. The CDR3 DNA reads as TGTGCCAGCAGCCAAAACTCAGTGTACCAAGAGACCCAGTACTTC. It encodes CASSQNSVYQETQYF. The variable domain in full, with the rest retrieved from reference TRBV14 and TRBJ2-5, is EAGVTQFPSHSVIEKGQTVTLRCDPISGHDNLYWYRRVMGKEIKFLLHFVKESKQDESGMPNNRFLAERTGGTYSTLKVQPAELEDSGVYFCASSQNSVYQETQYFGPGTRLLVL.

This clonotype was detected ten times or more. This chain uses TRBV4-2 with TRBJ1-2; D might be TRBD1 (6 bases). The CDR3 has 15 residues. Germline lookup yields CDR1 LGHNA and CDR2 YNFKEQ. The V gene lost 2 bases and the J gene lost 2 bases, with 12 bases spanning the gap. The CDR3 reads CASSQRGDQNYGYTF. CDR3 sequence (DNA): TGTGCCAGCAGCCAAAGGGGGGACCAGAACTATGGCTACACCTTC.